This T cell receptor (beta chain) comes out of a study of cytomegalovirus exposure and HLA in healthy donors. The donors (healthy individuals) were bone marrow donors. Germline CDR1 reads MNHEY; CDR2 reads SVGAGI. CDR3 size: 15 residues. The V and J ends lost 4 bases and 7 bases respectively, with 14 bases between them. PCR involved 60 Vbeta and 13 Jbeta primers. Sequencing was performed with immunoSEQ multiplex PCR; in TCRdb, only in-frame clones are kept and a portion is missing. The profile shows around 130,000 clones, about 86% of them singletons. The chain carries TRBV6-5 and TRBJ1-6, with no clear D. Sequencing was done on a sample of PBMCs. The TCR was taken from a woman aged 40 to 55 in good health and CMV-seronegative. Written as DNA, the CDR3 is TGTGCCAGCAGTTCCCAGCGCACTGAGAATTCACCCCTCCACTTT. This gives the protein CASSSQRTENSPLHF.